The source of this T cell receptor (beta chain) is a study of identical twins (dated by TCRdb to 2016 to 2017). Context from the whole study: To test whether fetal clonotypes persist, this study deep-sequenced TCR alpha and beta repertoires from monozygotic twins, from unrelated adults of various ages, and from cord blood. To rule out contamination, replicate twin experiments were performed at different times with different library preparation protocols. What the work shows at the level of the full study, not this receptor alone: Because the same donors could not be followed over many years, conclusions were based on cross-sectional statistical analysis. Abundant cord blood beta clonotypes had fewer insertions, young adult naive repertoires showed a similar but weaker trend, and memory repertoires showed no such trend. Zero-insertion analyses could be partly confounded by invariant T cells such as MAIT and iNKT, though diverse VJ usage argued against such confounding for most clonotypes. Recombination models systematically underestimated out-of-frame TCR alpha sharing in monozygotic twins but agreed with sharing between unrelated individuals. A weaker excess of twin sharing was found in beta out-of-frame sequences because the signal-to-noise ratio was lowered by fewer shared sequences. Compared with coincidental sharing between unrelated individuals, an excess of low generation-probability sequences was observed among out-of-frame TCR alpha sequences shared between twins.

From a lookup of the germline V gene, CDR1 and CDR2 are SGHRS and YFSETQ. From the cysteine through the phenylalanine, the CDR3 covers 15 amino acids. Left in the record is the CDR3 DNA by itself, 45 bases read in frame from the first base. V was cut back by 1 base and J by 6 bases, leaving a gap of 14 bases between them. This clonotype was counted ten times or more. The target of this receptor is not known. No base-level quality is on record; no much larger clone is a single base apart. Every donor was a healthy Caucasian. Three unrelated non-twin adults were also sequenced: a male aged 18 to 30, a male aged 50 to 60 and a female aged 50 to 60. Miltenyi CD45RO+ enrichment and human naive T-cell isolation kits were used to isolate memory (CD45RO+) and naive T cells from PBMC. Preparation of the library involved 5' RACE. The listed sequencing device is Illumina HiSeq 2000. Template switching introduced a universal primer binding site; the final cDNA contained a unique molecular identifier, enabling accurate counting of TCR cDNA molecules. First-strand cDNA for TCR alpha and beta chains was synthesized from specific primers in the conserved constant-segment region. To control for contamination, every cDNA library carried two barcodes: a SMART-Mk sample barcode plus Illumina barcodes. TruSeq adapter sequences along with Illumina sample barcodes were introduced in two successive PCR steps. Sequencing of the TCR alpha and beta cDNA libraries was done on the Illumina HiSeq platform using custom primers. As for the authors' bioinformatics: Raw reads were processed with MiGEC to extract unique molecular identifiers, and MiXCR was used to determine CDR3 positions. For each individual, recombination models were inferred using an EM algorithm with the repgenHMM and IGoR tools. Shared clonotype analysis was performed with the tcR package in R, normalizing sharing by the product of cloneset sizes. Out-of-frame nonproductive sequences were analyzed to study raw recombination free of thymic and clonal selection effects. The public reads were quality trimmed at Q25 with fastp and then assembled into clones with MiXCR by TCRdb, keeping productive beta chains. Rows merge per CDR3 protein into single entries with the most common DNA and genes. The V and J calls follow TCRdb's processing rather than the paper's. In this sample the table shows 690,000 or so distinct CDR3 sequences, 5.5% to 6.5% of which occur a single time. About 1.8% of the sample rests with the top ten.

The specimen sequenced was naive T cells sorted from blood. Interpreted using the paper, the cell subset or site label stands for: cells isolated with a human naive T-cell isolation kit. The chain is encoded by TRBV5-1 joined to TRBJ2-1; TRBD1 is perhaps the D gene, given 6 matching bases. The clonotype comes from a man aged 18-30 years in good health. The CDR3 in this case is CASSLPQAGVNEQFF. The DNA sequence is as follows: TGCGCCAGCAGCTTGCCTCAGGCAGGGGTCAATGAGCAGTTCTTC.